The 8 T cell receptor beta chains below all came from one sample that was sequenced in a study of T cell repertoires in cytomegalovirus infection (dated by TCRdb to the late 2010s). These receptors have no identified antigens. Sequenced using an Illumina HiSeq 1500. TCRdb trimmed the raw reads at Q25, called clones with MiXCR and kept productive beta chains. Rows merge per CDR3 protein into single entries with the most common DNA and genes. Across this sample there are roughly 350,000 distinct CDR3 sequences, with about 35% seen only once. Less than 15% of the sample goes to the ten largest clones. This sample's treatment or condition label indicates: in vitro stimulation with specific CMV peptide epitopes to enrich CMV-specific T cells. The sequencing here drew on cultured PBMCs, taken from culture after CMV antigen stimulation. These receptors came from a human donor in good health (CMV status not recorded). Some clones in this sample may be carry-over from other donors' samples.

The chain's CDR3 is CASSSKVNEQFF. CDR3 DNA sequence: TGTGCCAGCAGCTCAAAGGTAAATGAGCAGTTCTTC. This chain uses TRBV7-2 with TRBJ2-1; unclear D gene. CDR1 is SGHTA, CDR2 FQGNSA, per germline. The ends were cut back, 4 bases at V and 7 bases at J, with 8 bases in the middle. This CDR3 comprises 12 residues.

V and J are TRBV12-3 or TRBV12-4 and TRBJ1-2; TRBD1 aligns across 7 bases. This CDR3 has 18 amino acids. Trimming removed 4 bases from V and 8 bases from J; junction bases left unmatched: 22. This CDR3 is CASSSPPRARQGLRGYTF. CDR3 in DNA: TGTGCCAGCAGTTCTCCCCCTCGGGCCAGACAGGGTTTAAGGGGCTACACCTTC.

The V and J genes are TRBV20-1 and TRBJ2-4; D is undetermined. Per germline, CDR1 DFQATT and CDR2 SNEGSKA (reference sequence). The V gene lost 0 bases and the J gene lost 1 base, with 13 bases spanning the gap. This CDR3 has 16 residues. The CDR3 is CSARDLGMRAKNIQYF. The CDR3 region has the DNA TGCAGTGCTAGAGATTTGGGCATGCGGGCCAAAAACATTCAGTACTTC.

The table lists this clonotype with many counts. The chain has TRBV7-2 and TRBJ2-1; D may be TRBD2 (6 bases). Per the germline V gene, CDR1 is SGHTA and CDR2 is FQGNSA. The CDR3 is made up of 16 amino acids. V lost 2 bases and J 2 bases, leaving 13 bases between the germline ends. The CDR3 sequence is CASSLRGAGTYNEQFF. CDR3 nucleotides: TGTGCCAGCAGCTTAAGGGGCGCGGGAACCTACAATGAGCAGTTCTTC.

Only a few counts were recorded for this clonotype. The chain has TRBV7-9 and TRBJ2-4; 7 nucleotides match TRBD1. Per germline, CDR1 SEHNR and CDR2 FQNEAQ (reference sequence). V shed 5 bases and J 2 bases; nucleotides not matched to a gene: 15. The CDR3 runs to 18 residues. The CDR3 DNA follows: TGTGCCAGCAGCCCAAGGCTCCGACAGGGCACAACCAAAAACATTCAGTACTTC. This sequence encodes CASSPRLRQGTTKNIQYF.

The rearrangement uses TRBV6-5 and TRBJ1-2, with 7 bases aligning to TRBD1. Germline assignment: CDR1 MNHEY and CDR2 SVGAGI. This CDR3 comprises 14 residues. Trimming took 2 bases from V and 4 from J; bases not matched to a gene: 4. In nucleotides, the CDR3 is TGTGCCAGCAGTTACGCAACAGGGGTCTATGGCTACACCTTC. Encoded protein: CASSYATGVYGYTF.

This clonotype was counted a single time. At one of its ends the junction is not consistent with the germline gene, which may arise from a read error. The chain is built from TRBV28 and TRBJ2-7; 8 nucleotides line up with TRBD2. Germline-derived CDR1 and CDR2 are MDHEN and SYDVKM. CDR3 length equals 11 residues. DNA for the CDR3: TGTACCAGCGGGAGCTCCTACGAGCAGTACTTC. This sequence encodes CTSGSSYEQYF.

This clonotype was seen a handful of times. The chain carries TRBV10-3 and TRBJ1-1; the D is unclear. This CDR3 is built from 13 residues. V lost 7 bases to trimming and J lost 1 base, with 10 bases between them. Germline CDR1 ENHRY, CDR2 SYGVKD. This CDR3 is CAITARKNTEAFF. Written as DNA, the CDR3 is TGTGCCATCACGGCCAGGAAGAACACTGAAGCTTTCTTT.